The clone carrying this T cell receptor beta chain was counted a few times. Its antigen is not identified. The data were obtained in a study of cytomegalovirus exposure and HLA in healthy donors. On the study more broadly: The use of the same platform for the 130 or so validation repertoires and the roughly 700 first-cohort repertoires was reported by a later analysis.

V lost 1 base, J lost 2 bases, and 9 bases lay in between. The CDR3 covers 15 residues. Germline V CDR1 and CDR2: MDHEN, SYDVKM. TCRdb's copy holds only in-frame clones and misses some; the assay was immunoSEQ multiplex PCR. The profile shows about 360,000 clones, 86% of them singletons. Overall study results and limits: The study labeled fewer than 200 TCR beta chains cytomegalovirus-associated.

The TCR comes from a woman aged 18-30 years in good health and CMV-seronegative. V usage is TRBV28 and J usage is TRBJ1-5; D possibly corresponds to TRBD1 (5 bases). Material: PBMCs. CDR3 in DNA: TGTGCCAGCAGTTTATCGAGCAGGGGCAATCAGCCCCAGCATTTT. Protein product: CASSLSSRGNQPQHF.